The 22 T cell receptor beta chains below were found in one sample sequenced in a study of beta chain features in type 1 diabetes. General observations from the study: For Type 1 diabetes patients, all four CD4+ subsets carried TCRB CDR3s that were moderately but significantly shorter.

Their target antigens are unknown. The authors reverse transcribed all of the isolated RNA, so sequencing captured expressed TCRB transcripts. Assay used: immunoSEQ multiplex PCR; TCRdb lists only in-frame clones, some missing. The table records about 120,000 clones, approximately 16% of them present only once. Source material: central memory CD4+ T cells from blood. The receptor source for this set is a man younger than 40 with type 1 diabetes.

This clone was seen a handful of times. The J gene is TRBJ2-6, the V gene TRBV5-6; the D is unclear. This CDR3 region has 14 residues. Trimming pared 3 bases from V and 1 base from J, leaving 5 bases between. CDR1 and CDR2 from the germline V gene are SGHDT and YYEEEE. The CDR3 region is CASSSQSGANVLTF. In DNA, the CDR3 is TGTGCCAGCAGCTCTCAGTCTGGGGCCAACGTCCTGACTTTC.

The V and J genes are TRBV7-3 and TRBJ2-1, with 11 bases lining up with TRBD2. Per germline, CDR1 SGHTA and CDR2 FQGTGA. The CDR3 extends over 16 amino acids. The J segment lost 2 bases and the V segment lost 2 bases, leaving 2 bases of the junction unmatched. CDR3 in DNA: TGTGCCAGCAGCTTACTGGGACTAGCGGCCTACAATGAGCAGTTCTTC. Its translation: CASSLLGLAAYNEQFF.

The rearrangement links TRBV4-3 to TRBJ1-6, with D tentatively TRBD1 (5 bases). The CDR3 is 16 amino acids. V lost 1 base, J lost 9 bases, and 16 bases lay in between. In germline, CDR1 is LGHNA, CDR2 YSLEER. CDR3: CASSQVGAAVASPLHF. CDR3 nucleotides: TGCGCCAGCAGCCAAGTAGGGGCCGCCGTTGCTTCACCCCTCCACTTT.

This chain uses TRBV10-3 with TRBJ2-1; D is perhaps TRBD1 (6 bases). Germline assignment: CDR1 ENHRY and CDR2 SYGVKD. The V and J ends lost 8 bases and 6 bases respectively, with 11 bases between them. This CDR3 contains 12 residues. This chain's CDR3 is CAIRDMGNEQFF. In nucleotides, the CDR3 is TGTGCCATCCGGGACATGGGCAATGAGCAGTTCTTC.

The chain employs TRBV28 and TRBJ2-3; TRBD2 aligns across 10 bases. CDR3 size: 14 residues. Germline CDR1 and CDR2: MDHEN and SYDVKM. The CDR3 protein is CTVAGGVSTDTQYF. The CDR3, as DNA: TGTACAGTAGCGGGGGGCGTCAGCACAGATACGCAGTATTTT.

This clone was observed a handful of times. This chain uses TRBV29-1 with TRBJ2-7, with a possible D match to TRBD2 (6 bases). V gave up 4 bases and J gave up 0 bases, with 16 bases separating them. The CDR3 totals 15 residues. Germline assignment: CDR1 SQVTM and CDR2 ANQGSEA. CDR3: CSVVQWDFSSYEQYF. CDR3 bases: TGCAGCGTTGTCCAATGGGACTTTAGCTCCTACGAGCAGTACTTC.

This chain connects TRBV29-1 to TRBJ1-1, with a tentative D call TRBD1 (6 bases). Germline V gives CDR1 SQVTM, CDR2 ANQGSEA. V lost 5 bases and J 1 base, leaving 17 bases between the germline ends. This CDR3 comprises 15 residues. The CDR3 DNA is TGCAGCGTTCCAAAAGGCGGACAGTGGAACACTGAAGCTTTCTTT. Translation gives CSVPKGGQWNTEAFF.

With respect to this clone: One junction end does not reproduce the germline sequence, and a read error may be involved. DNA for the CDR3: TGCGCCAGCAGCCAAGAGGCCTCCCCGGGGGAGACCCAGTACTTC. Its protein is CASSQEASPGETQYF. This chain links TRBV7-2 with TRBJ2-5; weak D call: TRBD2 (5 bases). The CDR3 extends over 15 amino acids. Germline V gene sequence: CDR1 SGHTA, CDR2 FQGNSA.

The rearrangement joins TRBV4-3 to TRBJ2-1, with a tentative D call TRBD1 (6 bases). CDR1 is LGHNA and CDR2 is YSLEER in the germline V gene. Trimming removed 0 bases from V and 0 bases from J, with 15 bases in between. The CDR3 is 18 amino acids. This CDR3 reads CASSQDGRGTYSYNEQFF. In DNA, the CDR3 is TGCGCCAGCAGCCAAGACGGAAGGGGGACCTACTCCTACAATGAGCAGTTCTTC.

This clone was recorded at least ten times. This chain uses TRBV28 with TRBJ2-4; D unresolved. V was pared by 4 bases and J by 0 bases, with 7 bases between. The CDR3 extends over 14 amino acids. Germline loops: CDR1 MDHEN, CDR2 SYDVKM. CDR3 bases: TGTGCCAGCAGTTCTTGGTTAGCCAAAAACATTCAGTACTTC. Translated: CASSSWLAKNIQYF.

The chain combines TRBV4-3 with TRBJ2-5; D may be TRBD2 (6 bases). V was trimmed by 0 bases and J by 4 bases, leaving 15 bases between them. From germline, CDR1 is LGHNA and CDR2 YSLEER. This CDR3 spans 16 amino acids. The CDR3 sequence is CASSQDSTRRGETQYF. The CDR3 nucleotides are TGCGCCAGCAGCCAAGACTCGACTAGGCGAGGAGAGACCCAGTACTTC.

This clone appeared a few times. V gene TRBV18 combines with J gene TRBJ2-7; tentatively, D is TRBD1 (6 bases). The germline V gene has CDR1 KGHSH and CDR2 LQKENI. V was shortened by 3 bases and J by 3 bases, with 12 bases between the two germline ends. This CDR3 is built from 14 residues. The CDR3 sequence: CASSPLDRIYEQYF. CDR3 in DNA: TGTGCCAGCTCACCTCTAGACAGGATCTACGAGCAGTACTTC.

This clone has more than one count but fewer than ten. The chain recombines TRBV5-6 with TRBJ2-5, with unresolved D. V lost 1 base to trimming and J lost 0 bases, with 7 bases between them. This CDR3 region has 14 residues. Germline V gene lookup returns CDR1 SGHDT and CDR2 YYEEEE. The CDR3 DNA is TGTGCCAGCAGCTTGCTACAGCACCAAGAGACCCAGTACTTC. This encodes CASSLLQHQETQYF.

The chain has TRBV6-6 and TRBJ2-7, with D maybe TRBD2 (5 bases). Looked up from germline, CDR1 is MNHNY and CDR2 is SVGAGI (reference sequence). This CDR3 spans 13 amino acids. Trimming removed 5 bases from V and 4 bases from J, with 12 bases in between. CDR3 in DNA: TGTGCCAGCAGTCTTAGGACGGGGTACGAGCAGTACTTC. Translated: CASSLRTGYEQYF.

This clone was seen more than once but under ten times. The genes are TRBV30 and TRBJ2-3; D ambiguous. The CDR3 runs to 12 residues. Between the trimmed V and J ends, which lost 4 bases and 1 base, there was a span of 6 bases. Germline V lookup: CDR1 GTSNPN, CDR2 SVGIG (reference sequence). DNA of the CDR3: TGTGCCTGGACCCGGGGCACAGATACGCAGTATTTT. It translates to CAWTRGTDTQYF.

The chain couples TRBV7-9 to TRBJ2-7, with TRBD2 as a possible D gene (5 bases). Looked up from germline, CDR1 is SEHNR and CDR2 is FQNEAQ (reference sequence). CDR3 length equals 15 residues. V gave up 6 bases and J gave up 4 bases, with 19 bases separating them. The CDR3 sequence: CASSPNGAGGYEQYF. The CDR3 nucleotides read TGTGCCAGCAGTCCGAATGGCGCGGGTGGGTACGAGCAGTACTTC.

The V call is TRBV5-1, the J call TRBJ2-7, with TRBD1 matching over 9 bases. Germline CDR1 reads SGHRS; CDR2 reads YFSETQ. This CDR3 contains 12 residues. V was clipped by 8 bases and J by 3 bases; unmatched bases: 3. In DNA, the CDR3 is TGCGCCAGTCGGACAGGGGACTACGAGCAGTACTTC. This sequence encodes CASRTGDYEQYF. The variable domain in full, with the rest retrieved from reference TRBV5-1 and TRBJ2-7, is KAGVTQTPRYLIKTRGQQVTLSCSPISGHRSVSWYQQTPGQGLQFLFEYFSETQRNKGNFPGRFSGRQFSNSRSEMNVSTLELGDSALYLCASRTGDYEQYFGPGTRLTVT.

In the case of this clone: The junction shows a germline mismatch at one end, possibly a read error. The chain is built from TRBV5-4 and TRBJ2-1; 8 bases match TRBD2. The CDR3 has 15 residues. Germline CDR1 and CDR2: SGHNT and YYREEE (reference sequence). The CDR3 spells CASSLKREPYNEQFF. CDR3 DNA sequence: TGCGCCAGCAGCCTTAAGCGGGAGCCCTACAATGAGCAGTTCTTC.

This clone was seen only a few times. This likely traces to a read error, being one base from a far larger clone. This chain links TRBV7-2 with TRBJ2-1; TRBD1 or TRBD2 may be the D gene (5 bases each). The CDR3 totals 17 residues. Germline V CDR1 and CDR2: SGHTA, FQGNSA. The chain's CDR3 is CARSRFPRDGIYNEQFF. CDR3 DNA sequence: TGTGCCCGCAGTCGATTCCCCCGGGACGGGATCTACAATGAGCAGTTCTTC.

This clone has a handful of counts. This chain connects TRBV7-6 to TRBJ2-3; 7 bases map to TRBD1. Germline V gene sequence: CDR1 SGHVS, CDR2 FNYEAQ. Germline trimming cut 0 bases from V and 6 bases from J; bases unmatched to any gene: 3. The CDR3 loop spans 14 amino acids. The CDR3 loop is CASSLAGTADTQYF. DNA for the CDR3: TGTGCCAGCAGCTTAGCTGGGACAGCCGATACGCAGTATTTT.

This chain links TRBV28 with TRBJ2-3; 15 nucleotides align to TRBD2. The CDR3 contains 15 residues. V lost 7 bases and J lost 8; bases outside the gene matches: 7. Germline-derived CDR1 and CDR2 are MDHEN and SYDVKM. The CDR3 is CASTKGLAGGGTQYF. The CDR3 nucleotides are TGTGCCAGCACCAAGGGACTAGCGGGGGGTGGTACGCAGTATTTT.

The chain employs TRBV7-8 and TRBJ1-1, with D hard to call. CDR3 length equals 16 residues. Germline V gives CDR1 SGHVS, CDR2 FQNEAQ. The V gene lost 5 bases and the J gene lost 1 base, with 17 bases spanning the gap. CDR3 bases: TGTGCCAGCAGCCCCCGGTCGCAGTTACCGAACACTGAAGCTTTCTTT. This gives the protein CASSPRSQLPNTEAFF.